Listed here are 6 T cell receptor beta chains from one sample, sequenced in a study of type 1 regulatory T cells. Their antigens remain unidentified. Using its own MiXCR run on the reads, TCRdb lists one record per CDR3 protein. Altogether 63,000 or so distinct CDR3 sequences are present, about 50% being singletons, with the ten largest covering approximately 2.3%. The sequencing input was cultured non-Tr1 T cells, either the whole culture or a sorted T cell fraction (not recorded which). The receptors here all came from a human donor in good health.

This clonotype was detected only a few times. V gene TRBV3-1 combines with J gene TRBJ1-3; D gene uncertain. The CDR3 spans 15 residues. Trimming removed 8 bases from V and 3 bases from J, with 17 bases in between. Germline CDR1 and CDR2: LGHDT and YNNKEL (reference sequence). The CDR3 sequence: CASYMGGSGGNTIYF. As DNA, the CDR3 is TGTGCCAGCTACATGGGCGGGAGTGGTGGAAACACCATATATTTT.

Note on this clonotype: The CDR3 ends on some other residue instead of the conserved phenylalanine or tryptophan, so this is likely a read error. The CDR3 protein is CASGTTSYEQYY. The CDR3 DNA is TGTGCCAGCGGAACCACTTCCTACGAGCAGTACTAC. V and J are TRBV28 and TRBJ2-7, with D hard to call. The germline V and J ends were trimmed by 8 bases and 1 base, with 9 bases remaining between them. Germline CDR1 MDHEN, CDR2 SYDVKM. This CDR3 comprises 12 residues.

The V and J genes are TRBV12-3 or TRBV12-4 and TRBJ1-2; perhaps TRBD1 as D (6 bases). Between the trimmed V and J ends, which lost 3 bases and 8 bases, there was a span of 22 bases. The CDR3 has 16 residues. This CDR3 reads CASSLVSGAVSGGYTF. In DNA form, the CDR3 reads TGTGCCAGCAGTTTGGTTTCAGGGGCCGTATCGGGAGGCTACACCTTC.

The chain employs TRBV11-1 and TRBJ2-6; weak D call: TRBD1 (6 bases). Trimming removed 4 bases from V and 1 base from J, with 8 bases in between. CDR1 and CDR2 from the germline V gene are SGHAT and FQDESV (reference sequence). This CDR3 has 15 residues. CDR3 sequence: CASSSGVSGANVLTF. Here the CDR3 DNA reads TGTGCCAGCAGCTCAGGGGTATCTGGGGCCAACGTCCTGACTTTC.

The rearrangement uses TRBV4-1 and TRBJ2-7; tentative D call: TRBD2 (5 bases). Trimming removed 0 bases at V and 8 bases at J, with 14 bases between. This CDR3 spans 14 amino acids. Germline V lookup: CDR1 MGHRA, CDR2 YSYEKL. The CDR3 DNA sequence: TGCGCCAGCAGCCAAGATACGGCGCGCGGGCAGCAGTACTTC. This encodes CASSQDTARGQQYF.

This CDR3 is CASSSTGTGDSQYF. The CDR3 DNA reads TGTGCCAGCAGCTCAACCGGGACAGGGGATTCCCAGTACTTC. This chain links TRBV7-3 with TRBJ2-5; 10 bases align to TRBD1. The CDR3 is 14 amino acids. Germline V gene lookup returns CDR1 SGHTA and CDR2 FQGTGA. Unmatched junction bases numbered 8, after V lost 4 bases and J lost 9 bases.